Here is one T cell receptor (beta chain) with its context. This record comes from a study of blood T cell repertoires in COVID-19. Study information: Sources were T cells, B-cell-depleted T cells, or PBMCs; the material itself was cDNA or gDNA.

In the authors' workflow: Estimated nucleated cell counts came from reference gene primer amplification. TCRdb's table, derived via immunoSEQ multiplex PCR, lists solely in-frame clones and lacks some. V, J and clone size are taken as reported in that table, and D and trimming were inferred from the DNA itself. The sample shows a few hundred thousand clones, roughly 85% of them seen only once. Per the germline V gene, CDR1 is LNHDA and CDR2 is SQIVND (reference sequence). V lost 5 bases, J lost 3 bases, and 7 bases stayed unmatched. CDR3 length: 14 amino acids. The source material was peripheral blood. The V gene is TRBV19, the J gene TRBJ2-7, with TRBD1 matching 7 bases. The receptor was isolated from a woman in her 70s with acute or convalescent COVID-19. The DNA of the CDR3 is TGTGCCAGTAGTTACACAGGGGATAACTACGAGCAGTACTTC. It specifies CASSYTGDNYEQYF. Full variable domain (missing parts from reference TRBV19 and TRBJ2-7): DGGITQSPKYLFRKEGQNVTLSCEQNLNHDAMYWYRQDPGQGLRLIYYSQIVNDFQKGDIAEGYSVSREKKESFPLTVTSAQKNPTAFYLCASSYTGDNYEQYFGPGTRLTVT.